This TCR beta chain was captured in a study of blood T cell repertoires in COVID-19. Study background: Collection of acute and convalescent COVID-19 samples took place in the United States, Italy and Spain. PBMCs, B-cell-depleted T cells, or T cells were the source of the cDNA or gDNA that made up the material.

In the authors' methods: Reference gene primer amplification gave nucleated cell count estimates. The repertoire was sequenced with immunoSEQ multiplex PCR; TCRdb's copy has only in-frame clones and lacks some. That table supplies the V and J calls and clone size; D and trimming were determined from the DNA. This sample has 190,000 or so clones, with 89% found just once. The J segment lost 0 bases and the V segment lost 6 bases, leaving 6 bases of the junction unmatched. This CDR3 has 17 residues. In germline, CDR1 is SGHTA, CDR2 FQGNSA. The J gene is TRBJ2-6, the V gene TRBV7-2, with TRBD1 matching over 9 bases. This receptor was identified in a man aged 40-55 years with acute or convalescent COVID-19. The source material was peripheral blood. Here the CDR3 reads CASSQGTGSSGANVLTF. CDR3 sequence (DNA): TGTGCCAGCAGTCAGGGGACAGGGAGCTCTGGGGCCAACGTCCTGACTTTC.